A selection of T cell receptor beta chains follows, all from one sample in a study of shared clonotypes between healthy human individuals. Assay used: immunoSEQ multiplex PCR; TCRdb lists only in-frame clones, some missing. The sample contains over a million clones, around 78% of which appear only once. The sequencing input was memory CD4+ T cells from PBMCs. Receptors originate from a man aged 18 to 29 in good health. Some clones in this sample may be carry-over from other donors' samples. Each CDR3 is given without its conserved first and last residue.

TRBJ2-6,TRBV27,ASSPASSGANVLT
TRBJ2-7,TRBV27,ASRPTDKYEQY
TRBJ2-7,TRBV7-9,ASSLQGPPY
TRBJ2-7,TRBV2,ASRYLDRSYEQY
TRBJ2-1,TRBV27,ASSSPWTSGSPNEQF
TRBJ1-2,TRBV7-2,ASSLASLNYGYT
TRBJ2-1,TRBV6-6,ASSRGTSGGNEQF
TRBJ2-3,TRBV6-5,ASRRQGFADTQY
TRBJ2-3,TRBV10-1,ASSESSYTDTQY
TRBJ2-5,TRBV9,ASSGGTSGLPIQTQY
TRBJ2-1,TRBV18,ASSPGQGSPYNEQF
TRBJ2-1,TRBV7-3,ASSLTAGLAGGEQF
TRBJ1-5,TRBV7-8,ASSRSLLTRWGQPQH
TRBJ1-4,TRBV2,ASSDSRVGQKLF
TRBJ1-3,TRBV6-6,ASRESSGNTIY
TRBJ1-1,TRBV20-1,RAGSNTEAF
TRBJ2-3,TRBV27,ASSPRTPATDTQY
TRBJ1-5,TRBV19,ASARIDGLYQPQH
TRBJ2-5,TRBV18,ASARGPGDQETQY
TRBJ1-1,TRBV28,AAQAVYRTEAF
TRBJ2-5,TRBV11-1,ASSLGPPGGQETQY
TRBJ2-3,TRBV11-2,ASSLQSGPPNTQY
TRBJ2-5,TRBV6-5,ASRGTGEPQETQY
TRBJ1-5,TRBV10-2,ASSESGVGSNQPQH
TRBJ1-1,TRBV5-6,ASRARDRPEAF
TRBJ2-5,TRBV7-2,ASSLRRPSQETQY
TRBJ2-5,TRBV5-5,ASSLRYGAQETQY
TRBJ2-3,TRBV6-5,ASSYSGREWDTQY
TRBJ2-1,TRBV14,ASSIIRAPREYNEQF
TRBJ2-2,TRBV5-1,ASSRTSGRPLGELF
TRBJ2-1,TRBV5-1,ASSLGSGRGSEQF
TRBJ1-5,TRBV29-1,SATGTGLNQPQH
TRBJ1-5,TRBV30,AWSVQGLGQPQH
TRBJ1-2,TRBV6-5,ASSTDSPPYGYT
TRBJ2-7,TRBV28,ASSFGRDRIDYEQY
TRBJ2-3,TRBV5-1,ASRDQYAGADTQY
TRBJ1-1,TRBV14,ASSQGGSTEAF
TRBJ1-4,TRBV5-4,ASSLKGSNEKLF
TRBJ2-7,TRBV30,ACRAGGPYEQY
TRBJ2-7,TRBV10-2,ASSHSGKSYEQY
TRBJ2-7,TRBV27,ASSLGGPHYEQY